These 8 T cell receptor beta chains were all obtained from the same sample, sequenced in a study of blood T cells in healthy people across ages. Primed by a sample-barcoded 5' primer and a J-beta primer mix, a second PCR proceeded for 7 to 11 cycles. MiXCR, run by TCRdb on the 5' RACE reads, gives a single entry per CDR3 protein. The repertoire holds some 900,000 distinct CDR3 sequences, roughly 43% seen once, with 10% to 15% in the top ten. Source material: blood. These receptors were obtained from a man aged 25 to 40 in good health.

Only a few counts were recorded for this clonotype. The chain couples TRBV20-1 to TRBJ2-5; D possibly corresponds to TRBD2 (5 bases). CDR3 length: 14 residues. The ends were cut back, 1 base at V and 4 bases at J, with 13 bases in the middle. Germline CDR1 and CDR2: DFQATT and SNEGSKA (reference sequence). In DNA, the CDR3 is TGCAGTGCTAGAGCGGGAACTATCCTAGAGACCCAGTACTTC. This encodes CSARAGTILETQYF.

This sequence joins TRBV9 and TRBJ2-1; D may match TRBD1 or TRBD2 (7 bases each). Near its end, the DNA agrees better with TRBJ2-7, so the J call may be wrong. This CDR3 contains 16 residues. Germline-derived CDR1 and CDR2 are SGDLS and YYNGEE. CDR3 coding DNA: TGTGCCAGCAGCCCAGGGGGGGCCGCTACCTACAATGAGCAGTACTTC. Translated: CASSPGGAATYNEQYF.

The J gene is TRBJ2-3, the V gene TRBV4-1; 10 positions match TRBD2. This CDR3 contains 15 residues. Looked up from germline, CDR1 is MGHRA and CDR2 is YSYEKL. Germline trimming cut 3 bases from V and 3 bases from J; bases unmatched to any gene: 3. CDR3 nucleotides: TGCGCCAGCAGCCAGAGGGGACTAGCGACAGATACGCAGTATTTT. It yields the protein CASSQRGLATDTQYF.

The chain uses TRBV27 and TRBJ2-7, with TRBD1 matching 10 bases. Germline loops: CDR1 MNHEY, CDR2 SMNVEV (reference sequence). The CDR3 runs 16 residues. V trimming: 1 base; J trimming: 3 bases; junction bases outside the gene matches: 6. CDR3 residues: CASSLWDRGRVYEQYF. In DNA form, the CDR3 reads TGTGCCAGCAGTTTATGGGACAGGGGTAGAGTCTACGAGCAGTACTTC.

This sequence joins TRBV5-5 and TRBJ2-7, with D uncertain. Per the germline V gene, CDR1 is SGHKS and CDR2 is YYEKEE (reference sequence). There are 15 residues in the CDR3. Between the trimmed V and J ends, which lost 0 bases and 6 bases, there was a span of 16 bases. The CDR3 loop is CASSLALVQSGEQYF. CDR3 DNA: TGTGCCAGCAGCTTGGCGCTCGTACAATCTGGCGAGCAGTACTTC. Full variable domain (outside the CDR3, taken from reference TRBV5-5 and TRBJ2-7): DAGVTQSPTHLIKTRGQQVTLRCSPISGHKSVSWYQQVLGQGPQFIFQYYEKEERGRGNFPDRFSARQFPNYSSELNVNALLLGDSALYLCASSLALVQSGEQYFGPGTRLTVT.

This clonotype showed up just a few times. The chain uses TRBV25-1 and TRBJ2-7, with D possibly matching TRBD1 (5 bases). Germline V gene lookup returns CDR1 MGHDK and CDR2 SYGVNS. CDR3 length: 17 amino acids. Trimming took 1 base from V and 1 from J, leaving 17 bases between them. The CDR3 nucleotides read TGTGCCAGCAGTGAATCAAACTTGGGGCCGCGTTCCTACGAGCAGTACTTC. Protein: CASSESNLGPRSYEQYF.

This clonotype was seen a handful of times. The chain couples TRBV25-1 to TRBJ2-7, with 8 bases matching TRBD1. This CDR3 has 15 amino acids. Germline-derived CDR1 and CDR2 are MGHDK and SYGVNS. The ends lost 6 bases at V and 1 base at J; junction bases unmatched: 8. CDR3 DNA sequence: TGTGCCAGCAGGCCGACAGGGGTAGGATCCTACGAGCAGTACTTC. Protein product: CASRPTGVGSYEQYF.

The gene calls are TRBV3-1 and TRBJ1-5, with unresolved D. V lost 0 bases to trimming and J lost 5 bases, with 17 bases between them. In germline, CDR1 is LGHDT, CDR2 YNNKEL (reference sequence). The CDR3 consists of 17 residues. The CDR3 loop is CASSQDRGGLRYQPQHF. In nucleotides, the CDR3 is TGTGCCAGCAGCCAAGATCGTGGAGGGCTGCGTTATCAGCCCCAGCATTTT.